This T cell receptor (beta chain) was identified in a study of T-cell reconstitution after alpha-beta-depleted transplantation in children. Study results and limitations: Diversity of TCRbeta at day 60 was high in some patients, arising from surviving recipient T cells and thymic progenitors. Once a year had passed after transplant, T-cell counts and diversity came mostly from newly produced T cells. Reportedly, only several hundred clones from non-depleted graft cells drove alpha-beta T-cell counts at about two months.

CDR3 length: 15 residues. V was shortened by 7 bases and J by 5 bases, with 18 bases between the two germline ends. Germline CDR1 and CDR2: MNHEY and SMNVEV (reference sequence). Using unique molecular identifiers, the investigators prepared the TCRbeta library. One entry per CDR3 protein, called by TCRdb with MiXCR from the PCR reads. The sample includes some 840,000 distinct CDR3 sequences, 16% of them seen just once. This clonotype turned up a few times. The antigen is not known. The specimen comprised PBMCs, mostly from graft donor cells, sampled 360 days after TCRalphabeta/CD19-depleted stem cell transplant. The receptor's source is a male patient aged 10-17 years who had a stem cell transplant for acute lymphoblastic leukemia, so the T cells may come from the graft donor. The chain couples TRBV27 to TRBJ2-1, with D hard to call. The CDR3 sequence: CASNFDQNANNEQFF. The DNA of the CDR3 is TGTGCCAGCAATTTTGACCAAAATGCGAACAATGAGCAGTTCTTC.